This is a list of T cell receptor beta chains from one sample in a study of PD-L1 blockade in urothelial cancer. Libraries were prepared by immunoSEQ multiplex PCR; TCRdb keeps only in-frame clonotypes and omits some of them. The table lists 70,000 to 80,000 clones, approximately 86% of them singletons. The sequences come from PBMCs, collected around atezolizumab (anti-PD-L1) treatment. These TCRs come from a man between 35 and 55 years old with urothelial cancer. Each CDR3 is given with its conserved first and last residue. The D gene is left open where the match is weak. Clone size is not always given. Where it is, it says once, few, many or a class for expanded clones.

j_call | d_call | clone_size | v_call | cdr3_aa | cdr3_nt
TRBJ2-3 | TRBD2 | - | TRBV4-1 | CASSQSSGVSTDTQYF | TGCGCCAGCAGCCAATCTAGCGGGGTGAGCACAGATACGCAGTATTTT
TRBJ2-1 | - | - | TRBV30 | CAWSHSSAGWGNEQFF | TGTGCCTGGAGTCACTCATCGGCGGGATGGGGCAATGAGCAGTTCTTC
TRBJ1-2 | - | - | TRBV10-1 | CAPKQDSGPYGYTF | TGCGCACCCAAGCAGGACAGTGGTCCCTATGGCTACACCTTC
TRBJ2-2 | - | - | TRBV19 | CATKFRGGELFF | TGTGCCACTAAGTTCAGGGGAGGGGAGCTGTTTTTT
TRBJ2-7 | - | - | TRBV28 | CASSLVNGPGEQYF | TGTGCCAGCAGTTTGGTGAACGGTCCGGGGGAGCAGTACTTC
TRBJ2-2 | TRBD2 | - | TRBV7-9 | CASSLGNSGMNTGELFF | TGTGCCAGCAGCTTAGGCAACAGCGGGATGAACACCGGGGAGCTGTTTTTT
TRBJ2-7 | - | - | TRBV2 | CASTRGEQYF | TGTGCCAGCACCAGGGGCGAGCAGTACTTC
TRBJ1-2 | - | - | TRBV6-1 | CASSEEAGPYGYTF | TGTGCCAGCAGTGAAGAGGCGGGGCCCTATGGCTACACCTTC
TRBJ2-7 | - | - | TRBV29-1 | CSVVSSGDYEQYF | TGCAGCGTTGTATCCTCCGGAGACTACGAGCAGTACTTC
TRBJ2-3 | - | - | TRBV6-1 | CASIGGSTGTDTQYF | TGTGCCAGCATTGGTGGTTCGACTGGCACAGATACGCAGTATTTT
TRBJ2-3 | TRBD1 | - | TRBV27 | CASSDRGAPGDTQYF | TGTGCCAGTAGCGACAGGGGAGCCCCAGGAGATACGCAGTATTTT
TRBJ1-2 | - | - | TRBV30 | CAWSVKDTGGYTF | TGTGCCTGGAGTGTAAAGGACACGGGTGGCTACACCTTC
TRBJ2-2 | - | - | TRBV6-5 | CASSWGGVNTGELFF | TGTGCCAGCAGTTGGGGGGGCGTGAACACCGGGGAGCTGTTTTTT
TRBJ2-7 | - | - | TRBV7-2 | CASSLGTGQTYEQYF | TGTGCCAGCAGCTTAGGAACGGGACAAACCTACGAGCAGTACTTC
TRBJ1-1 | - | - | TRBV7-3 | CASSLGHANTEAFF | TGTGCCAGCAGCTTGGGACACGCGAACACTGAAGCTTTCTTT
TRBJ2-7 | - | - | TRBV25-1 | CASRAPGDHEQYF | TGTGCCAGCAGGGCCCCAGGGGACCACGAGCAGTACTTC
TRBJ2-7 | TRBD1 | once | TRBV6-5 | CASRAGTGLYEQYF | TGTGCCAGCAGGGCCGGGACAGGGCTCTACGAGCAGTACTTC
TRBJ1-3 | - | - | TRBV9 | CASSVDNENTIYF | TGTGCCAGCAGCGTAGACAACGAAAACACCATATATTTT
TRBJ2-1 | - | - | TRBV9 | CASSASQANEQFF | TGTGCCAGCAGCGCCTCTCAGGCCAATGAGCAGTTCTTC
TRBJ2-7 | TRBD2 | - | TRBV6-1 | CASSALTSGNGEQYF | TGTGCCAGCAGTGCACTGACTAGCGGGAATGGCGAGCAGTACTTC
TRBJ2-7 | TRBD1 | - | TRBV6-1 | CASSVMTGVYEQYF | TGTGCCAGCAGTGTTATGACAGGGGTCTACGAGCAGTACTTC
TRBJ2-4 | - | - | TRBV2 | CASIGGSNIQYF | TGTGCCAGCATAGGGGGATCAAACATTCAGTACTTC
TRBJ2-1 | - | - | TRBV6-5 | CASSSRQGIVEQFF | TGTGCCAGCAGTTCTCGCCAGGGTATCGTTGAGCAGTTCTTC
TRBJ2-1 | TRBD2 | - | TRBV28 | CASRNGRTSGYEQFF | TGTGCCAGCAGGAACGGCCGGACTAGCGGATACGAGCAGTTCTTC
TRBJ2-7 | TRBD1 | - | TRBV7-8 | CASSSIDRAREQYF | TGTGCCAGCAGCTCCATTGACAGGGCGCGCGAGCAGTACTTC
TRBJ2-5 | - | - | TRBV19 | CASSIDGPSVSETQYF | TGTGCCAGTAGTATAGATGGCCCTAGCGTTTCGGAGACCCAGTACTTC
TRBJ2-3 | TRBD2 | - | TRBV27 | CASTPGRVRRRFLPRGTDTQYF | TGTGCCAGCACCCCGGGGAGGGTCAGACGAAGATTTCTCCCTCGGGGCACAGATACGCAGTATTTT
TRBJ1-1 | TRBD1 | - | TRBV5-1 | CASSLGQGITEAFF | TGCGCCAGCAGCTTGGGACAGGGGATAACTGAAGCTTTCTTT
TRBJ2-7 | TRBD2 | - | TRBV7-3 | CASSVLADFREQYF | TGTGCCAGCAGCGTCCTAGCGGACTTTAGAGAGCAGTACTTC
TRBJ1-1 | - | - | TRBV30 | CAWNSGRSAFF | TGTGCCTGGAATTCAGGGCGTTCTGCTTTCTTT
TRBJ1-1 | - | - | TRBV5-6 | CASSFKDSEVNTEAFF | TGTGCCAGCAGCTTCAAGGACAGCGAAGTGAACACTGAAGCTTTCTTT
TRBJ2-1 | TRBD1 | - | TRBV5-4 | CASSLQGLAYNEQFF | TGTGCCAGCAGCCTACAGGGGCTAGCTTACAATGAGCAGTTCTTC
TRBJ2-3 | - | - | TRBV2 | CASSEGRFPDTQYF | TGTGCCAGCAGTGAGGGGCGGTTTCCAGATACGCAGTATTTT
TRBJ1-2 | - | - | TRBV15 | CATSRDRGDYGYTF | TGTGCCACCAGCAGAGATCGGGGTGACTATGGCTACACCTTC
TRBJ2-1 | - | - | TRBV7-3 | CASSSPSSNEQFF | TGTGCCAGCAGCTCCCCGTCCAGCAATGAGCAGTTCTTC
TRBJ1-2 | TRBD1 | - | TRBV4-3 | CASSQDRTGGYGYTF | TGCGCCAGCAGCCAAGATCGGACAGGGGGGTATGGCTACACCTTC
TRBJ2-2 | - | - | TRBV6-1 | CASSESLAQPAGELFF | TGTGCCAGCAGTGAATCTCTAGCCCAGCCCGCCGGGGAGCTGTTTTTT
TRBJ2-7 | - | - | TRBV20-1 | CSAEQGYEQYF | TGCAGTGCGGAACAGGGCTACGAGCAGTACTTC
TRBJ1-4 | - | - | TRBV29-1 | CSVEGRTVNEKLFF | TGCAGCGTTGAAGGGAGGACAGTTAATGAAAAACTGTTTTTT
TRBJ1-5 | TRBD1 | - | TRBV19 | CASSLLGQAYQPQHF | TGTGCCAGTAGTCTATTGGGACAGGCCTATCAGCCCCAGCATTTT
TRBJ2-7 | - | - | TRBV2 | CATRQADYEQYF | TGTGCCACACGACAGGCCGATTACGAGCAGTACTTC
TRBJ1-2 | - | - | TRBV28 | CASSLQGSRFGYTF | TGTGCCAGCAGTTTACAGGGGAGTAGGTTCGGCTACACCTTC
TRBJ1-1 | - | - | TRBV6-1 | CASSEGAGGASRPFF | TGTGCCAGCAGTGAGGGGGCGGGGGGGGCCTCTAGACCTTTCTTT
TRBJ2-3 | - | - | TRBV18 | CASSPPRGTGDTQYF | TGTGCCAGCTCACCACCGCGCGGGACGGGTGATACGCAGTATTTT
TRBJ1-2 | - | - | TRBV14 | CASSQRGRFYGYTF | TGTGCCAGCAGCCAACGGGGAAGGTTCTATGGCTACACCTTC
TRBJ2-3 | - | few | TRBV23-1 | CASSHIRTYTDTQYF | TGCGCCAGCAGTCATATCAGGACTTACACAGATACGCAGTATTTT
TRBJ1-4 | TRBD1 | - | TRBV5-1 | CASSWGRQGSRKLFF | TGCGCCAGCAGCTGGGGCCGACAGGGTTCTCGAAAACTGTTTTTT
TRBJ2-2 | TRBD1 | - | TRBV25-1 | CASSEYDRVFGELFF | TGTGCCAGCAGTGAGTACGACAGGGTGTTCGGGGAGCTGTTTTTT
TRBJ2-1 | TRBD2 | - | TRBV18 | CASSPRGQREAYNEQFF | TGTGCCAGCTCACCCCGGGGCCAGCGGGAGGCCTACAATGAGCAGTTCTTC
TRBJ2-2 | TRBD1 | few | TRBV7-9 | CASSGTEDTGELFF | TGTGCCAGCTCCGGGACAGAGGACACCGGGGAGCTGTTTTTT
TRBJ2-1 | TRBD2 | once | TRBV4-1 | CASSPAGGHYNEQFF | TGCGCCAGCAGCCCTGCGGGAGGACACTACAATGAGCAGTTCTTC
TRBJ2-7 | TRBD1 | - | TRBV7-9 | CASSSPLTGTAYEQYF | TGTGCCAGCAGCTCACCCCTCACCGGGACAGCCTACGAGCAGTACTTC
TRBJ1-3 | TRBD1 | - | TRBV28 | CASSSQQGGSENTIYF | TGTGCCAGCAGTTCACAACAGGGGGGTTCTGAAAACACCATATATTTT
TRBJ1-3 | - | - | TRBV7-8 | CASSHSPGQGNPGNTIYF | TGTGCCAGCAGCCATAGTCCTGGGCAGGGGAACCCTGGAAACACCATATATTTT